The T cell receptor beta chain described here comes from a study of cytomegalovirus exposure and HLA in healthy donors. Study-level background: Genotyping showed approximately 81% of 398 donors falling in the Caucasian-associated ancestry cluster.

Germline V gives CDR1 SNHLY, CDR2 FYNNEI. The V end lost 4 bases, the J end lost 2 bases, and 11 bases lay between the germline ends. The CDR3 is made up of 14 amino acids. General observations from the study: Later analysis associated a missense DCLRE1C variant with TCR beta V- and J-gene trimming. TCR beta chains numbering 164 were designated cytomegalovirus-associated. A later analysis found most CMV-associated TCR beta chains apparently HLA-restricted.

On this clone: Its matching antigen is unknown.

Primers for the PCR totalled 60 Vbeta and 13 Jbeta. The repertoire was sequenced with immunoSEQ multiplex PCR; TCRdb's copy has only in-frame clones and lacks some. Among over 130,000 clones, roughly 74% were seen once, and the ten largest hold about 6.8%. The sequenced material came from PBMCs. The V and J genes are TRBV2 and TRBJ2-5; D is unresolved. This receptor was identified in a woman in her thirties or forties in good health and CMV-seropositive. The CDR3 region has the DNA TGTGCCAGCAGTGGCAGTTTAGCACAAGAGACCCAGTACTTC. Translating it yields CASSGSLAQETQYF.